The 2 T cell receptor beta chains listed next were all sequenced from one sample in a study of blood T cells in healthy people across ages. Primed by a sample-barcoded 5' primer and a J-beta primer mix, a second PCR proceeded for 7 to 11 cycles. TCRdb re-called the 5' RACE reads through MiXCR, storing one row per CDR3 protein. The data show 550,000 to 750,000 distinct CDR3 sequences, 20% to 25% seen once. What was sequenced was blood. These receptors all come from a man aged 65-85 years in good health.

Only a few counts were recorded for this clonotype. The gene calls are TRBV18 and TRBJ2-3, with unresolved D. The V and J ends lost 6 bases and 2 bases respectively, with 15 bases between them. The germline V gene has CDR1 KGHSH and CDR2 LQKENI. This CDR3 is built from 15 residues. The CDR3 spells CASSTTSEFTDTQYF. CDR3 coding DNA: TGTGCCAGCTCGACCACTTCCGAATTCACAGATACGCAGTATTTT.

The chain recombines TRBV20-1 with TRBJ2-1; the D gene is possibly TRBD1 (5 bases). The CDR3 extends over 17 amino acids. The V end was cut by 0 bases, the J end by 5 bases, with 20 bases between. Germline V CDR1 and CDR2: DFQATT, SNEGSKA (reference sequence). This CDR3 reads CSARDPSGREKHNEQFF. DNA of the CDR3: TGCAGTGCTAGAGATCCGTCGGGCAGGGAAAAACACAATGAGCAGTTCTTC.